This T cell receptor (beta chain) was identified during a study of T-cell reconstitution after alpha-beta-depleted transplantation in children. The authors prepared the TCRbeta library with unique molecular identifiers. TCRdb re-called the PCR reads through MiXCR, storing one row per CDR3 protein. The sample shows hundreds of thousands of distinct CDR3 sequences, 13% of them seen only once. The CDR3 covers 14 residues. The V gene end was trimmed by 6 bases and the J gene end by 4 bases; junction bases not matched to a gene: 8. V and J are TRBV12-3 or TRBV12-4 and TRBJ1-2; 7 bases are shared with TRBD1. The source of this sequence is a human donor who donated a stem cell graft to a child with Fanconi anemia. Sequenced material: PBMCs, taken from the stem cell graft. CDR3 loop: CASRPTGNLYGYTF. CDR3 nucleotides: TGTGCCAGCAGGCCGACAGGGAACCTCTATGGCTACACCTTC.